The 4 T cell receptor beta chains in this list originate from one sample, sequenced in a study of T cells in Graves' hyperthyroidism and ophthalmopathy. Researchers took RNA transcripts and amplified the TCR beta CDR3 regions from them. HTBI primers were the set used in a first-round RT-PCR of the TCR CDR3. A single record per CDR3 protein comes from TCRdb applying MiXCR to the multiplex PCR reads. Among about 600,000 distinct CDR3 sequences listed, roughly 15% were seen once. The sample was blood. The receptor source for this set is a woman in her thirties or forties with Graves' ophthalmopathy.

This clonotype was found a few times. This chain connects TRBV27 to TRBJ2-5; no reliable D call. The germline V gene has CDR1 MNHEY and CDR2 SMNVEV (reference sequence). This CDR3 has 14 residues. Trimming stripped 8 bases from V and 3 bases from J, with 16 bases between. DNA for the CDR3: TGTGCCAGCGGCTTCAGAAGAGGTGAAGAGACCCAGTACTTC. It is translated as CASGFRRGEETQYF.

V usage is TRBV6-1 and J usage is TRBJ1-2; perhaps TRBD1 as D (6 bases). V was shortened by 3 bases and J by 6 bases, with 14 bases between the two germline ends. This CDR3 is built from 14 residues. Looked up from germline, CDR1 is MNHNS and CDR2 is SASEGT. The CDR3: CASSDPGARNGYTF. CDR3 DNA sequence: TGTGCCAGCAGTGATCCGGGGGCGCGAAATGGCTACACCTTC.

Many counts were recorded for this clonotype. The rearrangement links TRBV30 to TRBJ2-5; 7 positions agree with TRBD2. Germline loops: CDR1 GTSNPN, CDR2 SVGIG (reference sequence). V shed 5 bases, J shed 2 bases, and the junction held 5 bases outside the gene matches. The CDR3 length is 13 residues. This CDR3 is CAWQRDYQETQYF. The CDR3, as DNA: TGTGCCTGGCAGAGGGACTATCAAGAGACCCAGTACTTC.

This clonotype has at least ten counts. This sequence joins TRBV10-3 and TRBJ2-1, with D possibly being TRBD2 (5 bases). The V end lost 5 bases, the J end lost 13 bases, and 15 bases lay between the germline ends. The CDR3 is 12 residues long. Germline values: CDR1 ENHRY, CDR2 SYGVKD. In DNA, the CDR3 is TGTGCCATCAGTTACCGGGAACAAGGCCAGTTCTTC. Amino acid sequence: CAISYREQGQFF.